The 5 T cell receptor beta chains below come from one sample, sequenced in a study of cytomegalovirus exposure and HLA in healthy donors. The PCR had 60 Vbeta and 13 Jbeta primers. Produced via immunoSEQ multiplex PCR; TCRdb's table is partial and in-frame only. The sample has about 190,000 clones, 80% seen once. Material: PBMCs. Source of these receptors: a boy between 10 and 17 years old in good health and CMV-seronegative.

This sequence joins TRBV6-5 and TRBJ1-5; D is undetermined. The CDR3 loop spans 14 amino acids. V lost 3 bases to trimming and J lost 7 bases, with 13 bases between them. Germline V lookup: CDR1 MNHEY, CDR2 SVGAGI. In DNA form, the CDR3 reads TGTGCCAGCAGTTATACATCGGGAGTGCAGCCCCAGCATTTT. It encodes CASSYTSGVQPQHF.

The chain couples TRBV11-2 to TRBJ2-1; a possible D gene is TRBD1 (6 bases). From germline, CDR1 is SGHAT and CDR2 FQNNGV. Trimming took 5 bases from V and 4 from J, leaving 12 bases between them. This CDR3 contains 14 residues. The CDR3 loop is CASSGDTSYNEQFF. The DNA for the CDR3 is TGTGCCAGCAGCGGGGACACAAGTTACAATGAGCAGTTCTTC.

The chain employs TRBV10-2 and TRBJ1-2; the D gene is possibly TRBD1 (6 bases). V dropped 7 bases and J dropped 2 bases, with 14 bases sitting between them. The germline V gene has CDR1 WSHSY and CDR2 SAAADI. This CDR3 region has 14 residues. CDR3 in DNA: TGCGCCAGCACCCCCAGGGGTTTCAACTATGGCTACACCTTC. Protein product: CASTPRGFNYGYTF.

The DNA of the CDR3 is TGTGCCAGCAGCTTGGACAGGGGAAACACTGAAGCTTTCTTT. Residues: CASSLDRGNTEAFF. The rearrangement joins TRBV7-6 to TRBJ1-1; the match to TRBD1 covers 9 bases. J was trimmed by 2 bases and V by 3 bases; bases with no gene match: 1. CDR3 size: 14 residues. Germline V CDR1 and CDR2: SGHVS, FNYEAQ.

The DNA of the CDR3 is TGTGCCAGCAGCCCTACCGGGACAGGGCAGGACGGGGAGCTGTTTTTT. It is translated as CASSPTGTGQDGELFF. The chain uses TRBV7-2 and TRBJ2-2, with 9 bases lining up with TRBD1. CDR3 length equals 16 residues. CDR1 and CDR2 (germline): SGHTA, FQGNSA. V shed 5 bases and J 7 bases; nucleotides not matched to a gene: 11. The variable domain in full, with the rest retrieved from reference TRBV7-2 and TRBJ2-2, is GAGVSQSPSNKVTEKGKDVELRCDPISGHTALYWYRQSLGQGLEFLIYFQGNSAPDKSGLPSDRFSAERTGGSVSTLTIQRTQQEDSAVYLCASSPTGTGQDGELFFGEGSRLTVL.